This TCR beta chain was recovered during a study of blood T cell repertoires in COVID-19. The table came from immunoSEQ multiplex PCR; TCRdb's copy has only in-frame clones and leaves some out. The repertoire holds under 60,000 clones, with roughly 90% as singletons. Germline V gene sequence: CDR1 SNHLY, CDR2 FYNNEI. This CDR3 spans 15 amino acids. The V segment lost 2 bases and the J segment 4 bases; nucleotides outside the gene matches: 7. The V gene is TRBV2, the J gene TRBJ2-7; 8 positions match TRBD1. The sequence derives from a human donor in a cohort sampled during active COVID-19. The material sequenced was peripheral blood. CDR3: CASSEKDRGRYEQYF. The CDR3 DNA follows: TGTGCCAGCAGTGAAAAAGACAGGGGAAGGTACGAGCAGTACTTC.